The present T cell receptor (beta chain) was sequenced within a study of Ad26.COV2.S vaccination and SARS-CoV-2 variants. General study findings and limits: Vaccine recipients showed a spike-specific TCR breadth that was higher than in placebo recipients.

As for this clone: Its antigen is unknown.

The treatment here: roughly 20 received Ad26.COV2.S at low or high dose, single or two shots; several received placebo; per-sample allocation not given. Material that was analyzed had been drawn on day 63 after the first vaccine or placebo injection. Clones were sequenced by immunoSEQ multiplex PCR, and TCRdb holds only the in-frame ones, with some missing. The sample lists 400,000 or so clones, about nine tenths occurring once. This TCR was sampled from a person between 18 and 65 years old who received the Ad26.COV2.S COVID-19 vaccine or a placebo. The source was peripheral blood, collected in a trial of Ad26.COV2.S vaccine versus placebo.

As DNA, the CDR3 is TGTGCCAGCAGTCGACTAGCGGGGGACTACGAGCAGTACTTC. It translates to CASSRLAGDYEQYF. The V and J genes are TRBV6-5 and TRBJ2-7, with 12 bases that match TRBD2. Per germline, CDR1 MNHEY and CDR2 SVGAGI. This CDR3 has 14 amino acids. V lost 5 bases and J lost 3; bases outside the gene matches: 2.